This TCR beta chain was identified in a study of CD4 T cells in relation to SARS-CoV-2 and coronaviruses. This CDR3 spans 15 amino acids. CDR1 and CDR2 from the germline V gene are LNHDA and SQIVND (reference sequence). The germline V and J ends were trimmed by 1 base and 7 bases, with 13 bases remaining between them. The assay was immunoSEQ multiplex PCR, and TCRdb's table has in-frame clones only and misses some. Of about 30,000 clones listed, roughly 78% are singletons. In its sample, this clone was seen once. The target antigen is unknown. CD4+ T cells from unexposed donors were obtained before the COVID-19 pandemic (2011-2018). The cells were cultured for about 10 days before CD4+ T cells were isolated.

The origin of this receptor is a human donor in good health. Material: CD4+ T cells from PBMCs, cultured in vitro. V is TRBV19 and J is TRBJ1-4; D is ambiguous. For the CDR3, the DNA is TGTGCCAGTAGTATAGCGAAGGCCGGGAGTGAAAAACTGTTTTTT. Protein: CASSIAKAGSEKLFF.